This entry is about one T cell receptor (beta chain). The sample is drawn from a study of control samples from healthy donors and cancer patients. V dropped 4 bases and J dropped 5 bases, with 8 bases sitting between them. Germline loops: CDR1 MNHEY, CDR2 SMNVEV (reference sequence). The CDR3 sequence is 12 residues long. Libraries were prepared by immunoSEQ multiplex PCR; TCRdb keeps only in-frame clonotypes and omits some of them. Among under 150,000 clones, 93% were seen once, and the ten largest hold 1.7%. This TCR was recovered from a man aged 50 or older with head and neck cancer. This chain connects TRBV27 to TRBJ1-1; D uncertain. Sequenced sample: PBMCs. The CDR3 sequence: CASSSPRTEAFF. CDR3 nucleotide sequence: TGTGCCAGCAGTTCCCCCCGGACTGAAGCTTTCTTT.